This note documents a single TCR beta chain sequence. Its antigen is unknown. A much larger clone lies a single base off, so this may be a read error. Germline V CDR1 and CDR2: SEHNR, FQNEAQ (reference sequence). V dropped 4 bases and J dropped 6 bases, with 18 bases sitting between them. This CDR3 has 16 residues. Investigators prepared the TCR beta libraries by applying iRepertoire HTBI primers and Arm-PCR of CDR3 regions. TCRdb analysed the multiplex PCR reads with MiXCR anew, one entry per CDR3 protein. The table includes about 400,000 distinct CDR3 sequences, roughly a sixth detected once. The entry originates in a study of regulatory T cells in long-lasting Graves disease. Study as a whole: Patients newly diagnosed with Graves' had been on antithyroid drugs for under 3 months. Findings and limits, study-wide: Favored gene segments in persistent disease were TRBV28, TRBJ1-2 and TRBJ2-5. New patients shared roughly 1,000 public clonotypes, and persistent patients shared more, with under 3,000.

Regarding time point: newly diagnosed GD, antithyroid drugs for less than 3 months. The authors made the TCR library using RNA they extracted from PBMCs. The TCR was taken from a female donor with Graves disease. The sample was peripheral blood mononuclear cells (PBMCs), taken at new diagnosis, from a patient treated with antithyroid drugs. V is TRBV7-9 and J is TRBJ2-2; no reliable D call. CDR3 in amino acids: CASSSQPTGGPGELFF. The CDR3 DNA follows: TGTGCCAGCAGCTCGCAACCGACTGGCGGACCCGGGGAGCTGTTTTTT.